Below, 10 T cell receptor beta chains from the same sample are listed, as sequenced in a study of EBV T-cell therapy then PD-1 blockade in nasopharyngeal carcinoma. The protocol was immunoSEQ multiplex PCR, while the TCRdb copy is restricted to in-frame clones and leaves out a portion. The sample has 13,000 to 15,000 clones, approximately 80% seen once. For these receptors, no antigen is known. The sample's treatment: AdE1-LMPpoly-expanded autologous EBV-specific T-cell therapy followed by anti-PD-1 nivolumab. This material consisted of CD8+ T cells from blood, taken around day 100 from a patient whose treatment included autologous EBV-specific T cells and nivolumab. These receptors came from a man aged 40-50 years with nasopharyngeal carcinoma.

This chain uses TRBV24-1 with TRBJ2-1, with 9 bases that match TRBD1. There are 15 residues in the CDR3. J lost 5 bases, V lost 4 bases, and 5 bases had no gene match. The V gene's germline CDR1 is KGHDR and CDR2 SFDVKD. In DNA form, the CDR3 reads TGTGCCACCAGTGACTTACAGGGGGCCGACAATGAGCAGTTCTTC. Its protein product is CATSDLQGADNEQFF.

The chain employs TRBV30 and TRBJ1-5; possibly TRBD1 for D (6 bases). Trimming left V 2 bases short and J 0 bases short, with 20 bases between. The CDR3 is 18 amino acids. Germline V lookup: CDR1 GTSNPN, CDR2 SVGIG (reference sequence). The CDR3 reads CAWSLGAVKGYSNQPQHF. The CDR3 DNA is TGTGCCTGGAGTTTGGGGGCAGTTAAAGGATATAGCAATCAGCCCCAGCATTTT.

V gene TRBV4-2 combines with J gene TRBJ2-5; D possibly uses TRBD1 or TRBD2 (5 bases each). V dropped 3 bases and J dropped 3 bases, with 8 bases sitting between them. The CDR3 extends over 13 amino acids. Germline assignment: CDR1 LGHNA and CDR2 YNFKEQ. The CDR3 is CASSQGPEETQYF. CDR3 coding DNA: TGTGCCAGCAGCCAGGGACCAGAAGAGACCCAGTACTTC.

This clone was observed a single time. V and J are TRBV19 and TRBJ2-7; weak D call: TRBD1 (5 bases). Germline V CDR1 and CDR2: LNHDA, SQIVND (reference sequence). The length of the CDR3 is 11 residues. V was trimmed by 7 bases and J by 4 bases, leaving 8 bases between them. CDR3 nucleotide sequence: TGTGCCAGTACGCAGGGTTACGAGCAGTACTTC. This codes for CASTQGYEQYF.

The chain recombines TRBV27 with TRBJ2-3; possible D gene TRBD2, 7 bases. The CDR3 consists of 16 residues. The V and J ends lost 7 bases and 5 bases respectively, with 22 bases between them. From germline, CDR1 is MNHEY and CDR2 SMNVEV (reference sequence). CDR3 loop: CASKLGAGAGEDTQYF. Written as DNA, the CDR3 is TGTGCCAGCAAATTAGGGGCGGGGGCCGGGGAAGATACGCAGTATTTT.

The chain carries TRBV6-5 and TRBJ2-5; 7 nucleotides line up with TRBD1. The CDR3 is made up of 16 amino acids. V dropped 1 base and J dropped 2; count of bases not matched to a gene: 7. The germline V gene has CDR1 MNHEY and CDR2 SVGAGI. CDR3 nucleotides: TGTGCCAGCAGTTACTTCCCCACAGGGGAGCAAGAGACCCAGTACTTC. This gives the protein CASSYFPTGEQETQYF.

In DNA, the CDR3 is TGTGCCAGCAGCCCCCAAAGGCAGAGGAATTCACCCCTCCACTTT. As protein: CASSPQRQRNSPLHF. This rearrangement joins TRBV9 to TRBJ1-6; D unclear. Per the germline V gene, CDR1 is SGDLS and CDR2 is YYNGEE. V lost 4 bases and J lost 7, with 15 bases in between. CDR3 size: 15 residues. Using reference TRBV9 and TRBJ1-6 for the parts outside the CDR3, the full variable domain is DSGVTQTPKHLITATGQRVTLRCSPRSGDLSVYWYQQSLDQGLQFLIQYYNGEERAKGNILERFSAQQFPDLHSELNLSSLELGDSALYFCASSPQRQRNSPLHFGNGTRLTVT.

The chain recombines TRBV7-8 with TRBJ1-5, with a weak D call TRBD1 (5 bases). The CDR3 runs to 15 residues. Trimming cost V 2 bases and J 6 bases, with 14 bases left between them. Germline V CDR1 and CDR2: SGHVS, FQNEAQ. CDR3 amino acids: CASSLSQGLGQPQHF. The CDR3 nucleotides are TGTGCCAGCAGCTTATCTCAGGGTCTCGGTCAGCCCCAGCATTTT.

CDR3 residues: CASSFLPSSYEQYF. CDR3 coding DNA: TGTGCCAGCAGCTTCTTACCGAGCTCCTACGAGCAGTACTTC. The J gene is TRBJ2-7, the V gene TRBV5-5; D not certain. The germline CDR1 and CDR2 sequences are SGHKS and YYEKEE (reference sequence). The CDR3 has 14 amino acids. The V end lost 2 bases, the J end lost 0 bases, and 9 bases lay between the germline ends.

The chain combines TRBV13 with TRBJ2-7, with D hard to call. V shed 5 bases and J shed 6 bases, with 14 bases lying between them. The germline CDR1 and CDR2 sequences are PRHDT and FYEKMQ (reference sequence). This CDR3 contains 13 residues. CDR3 sequence: CASSPRVGSEQYF. The CDR3 coding sequence is TGTGCCAGCAGCCCCCGTGTCGGTTCCGAGCAGTACTTC. The complete variable domain, with remaining parts taken from reference TRBV13 and TRBJ2-7, reads AAGVIQSPRHLIKEKRETATLKCYPIPRHDTVYWYQQGPGQDPQFLISFYEKMQSDKGSIPDRFSAQQFSDYHSELNMSSLELGDSALYFCASSPRVGSEQYFGPGTRLTVT.